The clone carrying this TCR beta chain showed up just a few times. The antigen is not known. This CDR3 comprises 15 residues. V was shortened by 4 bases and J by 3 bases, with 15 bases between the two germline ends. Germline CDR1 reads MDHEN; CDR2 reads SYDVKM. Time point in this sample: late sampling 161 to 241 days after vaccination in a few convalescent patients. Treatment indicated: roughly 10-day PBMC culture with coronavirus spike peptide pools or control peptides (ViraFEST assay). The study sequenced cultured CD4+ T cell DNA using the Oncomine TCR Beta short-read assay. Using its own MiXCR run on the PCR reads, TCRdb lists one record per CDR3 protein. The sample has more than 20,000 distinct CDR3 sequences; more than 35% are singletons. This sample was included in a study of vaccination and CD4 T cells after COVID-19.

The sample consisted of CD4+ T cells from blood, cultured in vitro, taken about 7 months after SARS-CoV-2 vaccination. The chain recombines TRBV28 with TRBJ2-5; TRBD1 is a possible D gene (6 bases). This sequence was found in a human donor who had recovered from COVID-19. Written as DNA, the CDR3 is TGTGCCAGCAGTTCAAGACAGGTCGGAAAAGAGACCCAGTACTTC. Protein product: CASSSRQVGKETQYF.